The 27 T cell receptor beta chains below were found in one sample sequenced in a study of identical twins. TCRdb redid the calling of the 5' RACE reads with MiXCR, one entry per CDR3 protein. Among around 95,000 distinct CDR3 sequences listed, 5.9% were seen once. Sequencing was performed on memory T cells sorted from blood. These TCRs come from a woman between 50 and 59 years old in good health.

Ten or more counts support this clonotype. The chain carries TRBV5-1 and TRBJ2-3; 8 bases are shared with TRBD2. This CDR3 is built from 16 residues. V shed 0 bases, J shed 5 bases, and the junction held 8 bases outside the gene matches. Per germline, CDR1 SGHRS and CDR2 YFSETQ. CDR3 bases: TGCGCCAGCAGCTTGGCCGGCGGGAGGATACAAGATACGCAGTATTTT. Protein product: CASSLAGGRIQDTQYF.

This clonotype was detected many times. V and J are TRBV2 and TRBJ1-2; 11 nucleotides match TRBD1. The CDR3 contains 15 residues. V gave up 6 bases and J gave up 7 bases; unmatched junction bases: 10. Germline V gives CDR1 SNHLY, CDR2 FYNNEI. The CDR3 spells CASRRSGTGGTGYTF. The CDR3 nucleotides are TGTGCCAGCAGGCGTTCCGGGACAGGGGGGACTGGCTACACCTTC.

This clonotype was picked up many times. V gene TRBV11-2 combines with J gene TRBJ2-5, with D tentatively TRBD1 (6 bases). The germline CDR1 and CDR2 sequences are SGHAT and FQNNGV. The germline V and J ends were trimmed by 7 bases and 7 bases, with 13 bases remaining between them. CDR3 length equals 12 residues. CDR3: CASKQGPGTQYF. The DNA of the CDR3 is TGTGCCAGCAAACAGGGTCCCGGGACCCAGTACTTC.

The rearrangement joins TRBV24-1 to TRBJ2-1, with D unclear. Germline V gene sequence: CDR1 KGHDR, CDR2 SFDVKD. The CDR3 runs 13 residues. Trimming took 3 bases from V and 6 from J, leaving 8 bases between them. The CDR3 DNA reads as TGTGCCACCAGTGATGGACGCCGCAATGAGCAGTTCTTC. It translates to CATSDGRRNEQFF.

This clonotype was observed at least ten times. V and J are TRBV20-1 and TRBJ2-3, with D tentatively TRBD1 (6 bases). Trimming took 5 bases from V and 6 from J, leaving 15 bases between them. Germline V gene sequence: CDR1 DFQATT, CDR2 SNEGSKA (reference sequence). The CDR3 contains 13 residues. The CDR3 coding sequence is TGCAGTGCTCACACAGGGCTAGGGGATACGCAGTATTTT. It codes for CSAHTGLGDTQYF.

This clonotype was detected many times. V gene TRBV5-1 combines with J gene TRBJ2-2; TRBD2 might be the D (6 bases). CDR1 is SGHRS, CDR2 YFSETQ, per germline. The CDR3 extends over 15 amino acids. V was shortened by 3 bases and J by 5 bases, with 14 bases between the two germline ends. The CDR3 loop reads CASSSVVAVTGELFF. CDR3 coding DNA: TGCGCCAGCAGCTCCGTAGTAGCGGTGACCGGGGAGCTGTTTTTT.

The table lists this clonotype with many counts. The rearrangement uses TRBV7-8 and TRBJ2-7, with 8 bases that match TRBD1. The CDR3 contains 13 residues. Germline-derived CDR1 and CDR2 are SGHVS and FQNEAQ. The trim removed 5 bases at V and 4 bases at J, leaving 4 bases unmatched. CDR3 DNA sequence: TGTGCCAGCAGCAACCGACAGGGGTACGAGCAGTACGTC. Protein product: CASSNRQGYEQYV.

This clonotype was picked up a small number of times. The V gene is TRBV18, the J gene TRBJ2-7; 8 nucleotides line up with TRBD1. CDR3 length: 15 residues. V lost 2 bases and J lost 2; bases outside the gene matches: 5. Per the germline V gene, CDR1 is KGHSH and CDR2 is LQKENI. CDR3 in amino acids: CASSPSPGQAYEQYF. DNA for the CDR3: TGTGCCAGCTCACCATCGCCGGGACAGGCCTACGAGCAGTACTTC.

Points on this clonotype: A much larger clone lies one base from this, so it may be a read error. V is TRBV5-1 and J is TRBJ1-1; D is possibly TRBD1 (5 bases). The CDR3 spans 15 residues. From germline, CDR1 is SGHRS and CDR2 YFSETQ. CDR3 coding DNA: TGCGCCAGCAGCGTTTACAGCTTTGAGGACACTGAAGTTTTCTTT. Its translation is CASSVYSFEDTEVFF.

The chain has TRBV2 and TRBJ2-3; 7 bases map to TRBD1. V dropped 1 base and J dropped 4; count of bases not matched to a gene: 2. This CDR3 has 14 residues. The germline CDR1 and CDR2 sequences are SNHLY and FYNNEI. Here the CDR3 DNA reads TGTGCCAGCAGTGAAGAGACAGGGCCAGATACGCAGTATTTT. This codes for CASSEETGPDTQYF.

This clonotype was seen repeatedly, ten times or more. The CDR3 DNA follows: TGTGCCAGCGGACTAGCGAACAACTACGAGCAGTACTTC. It specifies CASGLANNYEQYF. The chain has TRBV6-5 and TRBJ2-7; 9 nucleotides line up with TRBD2. The length of the CDR3 is 13 residues. Germline V gene data show CDR1 as MNHEY and CDR2 as SVGAGI. Losses at the gene ends were 8 bases for V and 3 bases for J; bases not matched to a gene: 5.

The chain is built from TRBV3-1 and TRBJ1-4; D gene ambiguous. This CDR3 is built from 15 residues. Germline CDR1 LGHDT, CDR2 YNNKEL (reference sequence). The V and J ends lost 1 base and 8 bases respectively, with 14 bases between them. The CDR3 reads CASSQADLLREKLFF. DNA for the CDR3: TGTGCCAGCAGCCAAGCGGATCTATTGAGAGAAAAACTGTTTTTT.

This clonotype was counted many times. CDR3 protein: CAIRENNEQFF. Written as DNA, the CDR3 is TGTGCCATCAGGGAAAACAATGAGCAGTTCTTC. The V call is TRBV10-3, the J call TRBJ2-1; D gene ambiguous. Germline values: CDR1 ENHRY, CDR2 SYGVKD. Trimming pared 6 bases from V and 5 bases from J, leaving 5 bases between. This CDR3 has 11 amino acids.

The chain employs TRBV6-1 and TRBJ1-2, with D possibly being TRBD1 (6 bases). V gave up 4 bases and J gave up 11 bases, with 14 bases separating them. The CDR3 extends over 12 amino acids. From germline, CDR1 is MNHNS and CDR2 SASEGT. The CDR3 sequence: CASSAGQSRYTF. The CDR3 region has the DNA TGTGCCAGCAGTGCCGGACAGAGCAGGTACACCTTC.

At least ten counts were recorded for this clonotype. V usage is TRBV6-2 or TRBV6-3 and J usage is TRBJ2-3; D ambiguous. V dropped 6 bases and J dropped 11 bases, with 21 bases sitting between them. In germline, CDR1 is MNHEY, CDR2 SVGEGT. The CDR3 length is 14 residues. CDR3 sequence: CASRTGSALRRQYF. The CDR3, as DNA: TGTGCCAGCAGAACCGGATCAGCCCTCAGGAGGCAGTATTTT.

This clonotype was picked up many times. V usage is TRBV13 and J usage is TRBJ2-3, with 10 positions matching TRBD2. Trimming removed 10 bases from V and 3 bases from J; junction bases left unmatched: 4. CDR1 and CDR2 from the germline V gene are PRHDT and FYEKMQ (reference sequence). The length of the CDR3 is 13 residues. The CDR3 loop reads CATQAGGTDTQYF. The CDR3 nucleotides are TGTGCCACCCAAGCGGGGGGGACAGATACGCAGTATTTT.

This clonotype was observed many times. This rearrangement joins TRBV4-2 to TRBJ2-7, with unresolved D. This CDR3 is built from 15 residues. The ends were cut back, 0 bases at V and 0 bases at J, with 9 bases in the middle. Looked up from germline, CDR1 is LGHNA and CDR2 is YNFKEQ. The CDR3 DNA reads TGTGCCAGCAGCCAAGAGTGGCAGACCTCCTACGAGCAGTACTTC. This codes for CASSQEWQTSYEQYF.

The V and J genes are TRBV20-1 and TRBJ2-5, with D perhaps matching TRBD2 (7 bases). The ends were cut back, 6 bases at V and 1 base at J, with 18 bases in the middle. Germline CDR1 and CDR2: DFQATT and SNEGSKA (reference sequence). CDR3 size: 15 residues. CDR3 sequence (DNA): TGCAGTGCACAGGGAGGGGGGGAGGGCCAAGAGACCCAGTACTTC. Its protein is CSAQGGGEGQETQYF.

This clonotype was observed many times. The genes are TRBV14 and TRBJ2-1; the match to TRBD1 covers 8 bases. The CDR3 is 20 amino acids. The trim removed 0 bases at V and 5 bases at J, leaving 18 bases unmatched. The germline V gene has CDR1 SGHDN and CDR2 FVKESK. This CDR3 reads CASSQDPGQGMLPGNNEQFF. The CDR3 DNA reads as TGTGCCAGCAGCCAAGATCCTGGACAGGGAATGCTTCCCGGCAACAATGAGCAGTTCTTC.

A note on this clonotype: A much bigger clone sits one base away, suggesting this may be a read error. The chain recombines TRBV11-3 with TRBJ1-5; D remains ambiguous. CDR1 SGHNT and CDR2 YENEEA come from the germline V gene. The CDR3 consists of 13 residues. The DNA for the CDR3 is TGTGCCAGCAGCTTCGGGCCCAATCAGCCCCAGAATTTT. Protein sequence: CASSFGPNQPQNF. The full variable domain, its missing parts supplied by reference TRBV11-3 and TRBJ1-5, is EAGVVQSPRYKIIEKKQPVAFWCNPISGHNTLYWYLQNLGQGPELLIRYENEEAVDDSQLPKDRFSAERLKGVDSTLKIQPAELGDSAVYLCASSFGPNQPQNFGDGTRLSIL.

Ten or more counts support this clonotype. This chain connects TRBV5-4 to TRBJ2-2; 8 bases are shared with TRBD2. CDR1 SGHNT and CDR2 YYREEE come from the germline V gene (reference sequence). The CDR3 extends over 15 amino acids. Trimming at V came to 4 bases and at J to 4 bases, leaving 6 bases not matched to a gene. The CDR3 coding sequence is TGTGCCAGCAGCCCAGCGGGAGCCTTCACCGGGGAGCTGTTTTTT. Translating it yields CASSPAGAFTGELFF.

This clonotype was counted at least ten times. The chain has TRBV29-1 and TRBJ2-5, with D perhaps being TRBD1 or TRBD2 (5 bases each). This CDR3 comprises 15 residues. V was shortened by 5 bases and J by 1 base, with 17 bases between the two germline ends. The V gene's germline CDR1 is SQVTM and CDR2 ANQGSEA. CDR3 nucleotide sequence: TGCAGCGTTATCGGGACCCCAACATTCCAAGAGACCCAGTACTTC. The encoded protein is CSVIGTPTFQETQYF. Together with reference TRBV29-1 and TRBJ2-5, the CDR3 gives the full variable domain: SAVISQKPSRDICQRGTSLTIQCQVDSQVTMMFWYRQQPGQSLTLIATANQGSEATYESGFVIDKFPISRPNLTFSTLTVSNMSPEDSSIYLCSVIGTPTFQETQYFGPGTRLLVL.

At least ten counts were recorded for this clonotype. The CDR3 loop is CSARGGSGNQPQHF. CDR3 in DNA: TGCAGTGCTAGAGGGGGAAGTGGCAATCAGCCCCAGCATTTT. V is TRBV20-1 and J is TRBJ1-5; D ambiguous. The CDR3 is 14 amino acids. The germline V and J ends were trimmed by 1 base and 2 bases, with 9 bases remaining between them. The germline V gene encodes CDR1 DFQATT and CDR2 SNEGSKA (reference sequence).

This clonotype was counted at least ten times. The chain is built from TRBV4-1 and TRBJ2-1, with TRBD2 identical over 9 bases. CDR1 is MGHRA, CDR2 YSYEKL, per germline. This CDR3 spans 14 amino acids. V shed 4 bases, J shed 13 bases, and the junction held 11 bases outside the gene matches. This CDR3 reads CASSRDPGTSPQFF. Here the CDR3 DNA reads TGCGCCAGCAGCCGGGATCCCGGGACTAGCCCCCAGTTCTTC.

This clonotype was recorded at least ten times. The chain carries TRBV5-1 and TRBJ2-5, with 8 bases identical to TRBD2. Germline loops: CDR1 SGHRS, CDR2 YFSETQ. The CDR3 spans 16 residues. V lost 2 bases to trimming and J lost 5 bases; unmatched junction nucleotides: 11. The CDR3 region is CASSLALTGGGETQYF. The CDR3 DNA is TGCGCCAGCAGCTTAGCTTTGACTGGCGGGGGGGAGACCCAGTACTTC. Looking up the rest from reference TRBV5-1 and TRBJ2-5 gives the full variable domain: KAGVTQTPRYLIKTRGQQVTLSCSPISGHRSVSWYQQTPGQGLQFLFEYFSETQRNKGNFPGRFSGRQFSNSRSEMNVSTLELGDSALYLCASSLALTGGGETQYFGPGTRLLVL.

This clonotype has a count of ten or more. The chain carries TRBV5-1 and TRBJ2-3; unclear D gene. CDR3 length equals 15 residues. Germline loops: CDR1 SGHRS, CDR2 YFSETQ. The ends were cut back, 0 bases at V and 0 bases at J, with 8 bases in the middle. For the CDR3, the DNA is TGCGCCAGCAGCTTGGACCGGGCCAGCACAGATACGCAGTATTTT. This gives the protein CASSLDRASTDTQYF.

This clonotype was recorded many times. The chain uses TRBV12-3 or TRBV12-4 and TRBJ2-6; 9 bases are a match to TRBD1. This CDR3 contains 14 residues. J was trimmed by 12 bases and V by 6 bases; bases with no gene match: 9. The CDR3 spells CASSSGGQGPVLTF. The CDR3 DNA is TGTGCCAGCAGCAGCGGTGGACAGGGGCCCGTCCTGACTTTC.